This record concerns one T cell receptor beta chain sequence. The data stem from a study of CD8+ T cells in alopecia areata. Trimming took off 1 base at V and 2 bases at J, with 9 bases between the two ends. The CDR3 length is 14 residues. The V gene's germline CDR1 is MGHRA and CDR2 YSYEKL. Specified treatment: oral pan-JAK inhibitor, 5-10 mg twice daily. It was cDNA, reverse transcribed from extracted RNA, that served as the sequencing template. Measured with immunoSEQ multiplex PCR; TCRdb has only the in-frame clones, and not every one. This table holds about 140,000 clones, 86% found once. The sequencing here drew on CD8+ T cells sorted from blood, taken at week 4, from a patient treated with tofacitinib. The chain joins TRBV4-1 to TRBJ2-7; D is unresolved. The receptor comes from a human donor with alopecia areata. This CDR3 reads CASSQVNSAYEQYF. CDR3 coding DNA: TGCGCCAGCAGCCAAGTTAACAGTGCCTACGAGCAGTACTTC.